The entry below gives a single T cell receptor (beta chain) sequence along with its context. Generated by immunoSEQ multiplex PCR, the TCRdb table keeps only in-frame clones and is missing some. This table has roughly 52,000 clones, roughly 85% appearing once. The sample originates from a study of blood T cell repertoires in COVID-19. Unmatched junction bases numbered 12, after V lost 0 bases and J lost 7 bases. Germline-derived CDR1 and CDR2 are LGHNA and YNFKEQ. The CDR3 is made up of 17 amino acids. Specimen: peripheral blood. The V gene is TRBV4-2, the J gene TRBJ2-3, with 8 bases matching TRBD2. The clonotype was recovered from a human donor in a cohort sampled during active COVID-19. The CDR3 DNA is TGTGCCAGCAGCCAAGAAGCGACGGGAGGGCCTGGTAATACGCAGTATTTT. The encoded protein is CASSQEATGGPGNTQYF.